This T cell receptor (beta chain) was profiled in a study of T-cell reconstitution after alpha-beta-depleted transplantation in children. Findings and limits, study-wide: From surviving recipient T cells and thymic progenitors came the high day-60 TCRbeta diversity observed in some patients. At the one-year point after transplant, T-cell counts and TCRbeta diversity were found to come mostly from T cells that had been newly produced. The origin of alpha-beta T cells about two months after transplant was reportedly several hundred expanded graft clones.

TCRbeta library construction was performed incorporating unique molecular identifiers. TCRdb processed the PCR reads anew with MiXCR; each CDR3 protein has one entry. Found here are more than 85,000 distinct CDR3 sequences, 4.5% to 7.5% of them singletons; the top ten hold about 6%. This clonotype was counted many times. The antigen remains undetermined. The TCR comes from a female patient between 2 and 15 years old who had a stem cell transplant for Fanconi anemia, so the T cells may come from the graft donor. Sequencing was performed on PBMCs, mostly from graft donor cells, taken 60 days after TCRalphabeta/CD19-depleted stem cell transplant.

The CDR3 sequence is CASTPGGNYGYTF. DNA for the CDR3: TGCGCCAGCACGCCAGGGGGTAACTATGGCTACACCTTC. The chain couples TRBV5-1 to TRBJ1-2; 7 bases line up with TRBD1. The ends lost 6 bases at V and 1 base at J; junction bases unmatched: 3. CDR3 length: 13 residues. Germline V gene data show CDR1 as SGHRS and CDR2 as YFSETQ.